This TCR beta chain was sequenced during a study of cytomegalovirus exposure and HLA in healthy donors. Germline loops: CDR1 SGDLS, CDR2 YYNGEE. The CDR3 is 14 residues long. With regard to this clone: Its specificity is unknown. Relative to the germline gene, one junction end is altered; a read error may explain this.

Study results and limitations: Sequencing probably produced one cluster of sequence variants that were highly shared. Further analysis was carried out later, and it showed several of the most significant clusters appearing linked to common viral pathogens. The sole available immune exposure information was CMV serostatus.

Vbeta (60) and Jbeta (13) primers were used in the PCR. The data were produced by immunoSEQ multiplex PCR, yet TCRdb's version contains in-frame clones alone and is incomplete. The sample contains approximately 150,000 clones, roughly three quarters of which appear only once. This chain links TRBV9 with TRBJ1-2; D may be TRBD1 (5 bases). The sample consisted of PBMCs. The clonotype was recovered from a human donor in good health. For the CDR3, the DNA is TGTGCCAGCAGCGTAGGATCCAGAGGGTTGGGGGGAGACTTC. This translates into CASSVGSRGLGGDF.